The TCR beta chain under discussion was sequenced for a study of cytomegalovirus exposure and HLA in healthy donors. Study outcomes and limitations: Cytomegalovirus association was assigned to approximately 160 TCR beta chains.

Vbeta (60) and Jbeta (13) primers were used in the PCR. Libraries were prepared by immunoSEQ multiplex PCR; TCRdb keeps only in-frame clonotypes and omits some of them. The sample has roughly 240,000 clones, roughly 78% seen once. The ends were cut back, 2 bases at V and 1 base at J, with 11 bases in the middle. The CDR3 contains 14 residues. Germline V CDR1 and CDR2: GTSNPN, SVGIG (reference sequence). In its sample, this clone was seen once. Its antigen remains unknown. The rearrangement links TRBV30 to TRBJ2-5; no clear D. The receptor's source is a boy younger than 18 in good health and CMV-seronegative. The sample was PBMCs. The CDR3, as DNA: TGTGCCTGGAGTCCGTTACTTTTCCAAGAGACCCAGTACTTC. It specifies CAWSPLLFQETQYF.